Sequencing of this T cell receptor (beta chain) was carried out in a study of T cell responses to AZD1222 COVID-19 vaccine. As regards this clone: The antigen is unknown. At the DNA level, this CDR3 is encoded by other sequences in the same sample as well.

From germline, CDR1 is SGHRS and CDR2 YFSETQ. The CDR3 has 15 amino acids. Trimming removed 2 bases from V and 3 bases from J; junction bases left unmatched: 4. The protocol was immunoSEQ multiplex PCR, while the TCRdb copy is restricted to in-frame clones and leaves out a portion. The table lists some 45,000 clones, about 90% of them singletons. Broader study findings: A mostly white British donor set with more females was recruited, and clonal diversity was possibly underestimated.

The TCR sequence derives from an adult who received the AZD1222 COVID-19 vaccine. J is TRBJ2-3 and V is TRBV5-1; the match to TRBD2 covers 9 bases. Here the sequenced sample was peripheral blood, taken 28 days after the second AZD1222 dose. CDR3: CASSLGLAGTDTQYF. CDR3 nucleotides: TGCGCCAGCAGCTTAGGGCTAGCGGGAACAGATACGCAGTATTTT.